The clone carrying this T cell receptor (beta chain) was seen many times. Antigen unknown. The data belong to a study of metastatic and nonmetastatic thyroid tumors. Study-level points and caveats: Reported TCR beta diversity, measured in blood and tumor, was significantly higher for malignant thyroid tumors than for benign nodules.

TCRdb re-clonotyped the PCR reads via MiXCR. The sample records roughly 93,000 clones, roughly an eighth being singletons. Among the patients, none had received any treatment before thyroid surgery. Germline lookup yields CDR1 WNHNN and CDR2 SYGVQD (reference sequence). The CDR3 covers 13 residues. V lost 3 bases and J 8 bases, leaving 13 bases between the germline ends. The sequenced sample was blood. The TCR sequence derives from a female donor with papillary thyroid cancer or a benign thyroid nodule (not recorded which). Some clones in this sample may be carry-over from other donors' samples. V and J are TRBV10-1 and TRBJ1-2; D is uncertain. CDR3 coding DNA: TGCGCCAGCAGTGACTTGACGGGTGGAGGCTACACCTTC. Translation: CASSDLTGGGYTF.